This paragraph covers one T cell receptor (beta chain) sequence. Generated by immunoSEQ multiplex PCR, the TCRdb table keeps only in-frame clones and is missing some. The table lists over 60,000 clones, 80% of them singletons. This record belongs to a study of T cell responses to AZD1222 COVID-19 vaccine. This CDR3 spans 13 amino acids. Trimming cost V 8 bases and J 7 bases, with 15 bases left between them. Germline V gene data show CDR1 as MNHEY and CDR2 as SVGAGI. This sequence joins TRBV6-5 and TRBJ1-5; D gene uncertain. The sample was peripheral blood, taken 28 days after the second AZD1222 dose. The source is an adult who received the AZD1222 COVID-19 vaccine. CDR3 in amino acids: CASQKEWGQPQHF. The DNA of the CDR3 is TGTGCCAGCCAGAAGGAGTGGGGACAGCCCCAGCATTTT.